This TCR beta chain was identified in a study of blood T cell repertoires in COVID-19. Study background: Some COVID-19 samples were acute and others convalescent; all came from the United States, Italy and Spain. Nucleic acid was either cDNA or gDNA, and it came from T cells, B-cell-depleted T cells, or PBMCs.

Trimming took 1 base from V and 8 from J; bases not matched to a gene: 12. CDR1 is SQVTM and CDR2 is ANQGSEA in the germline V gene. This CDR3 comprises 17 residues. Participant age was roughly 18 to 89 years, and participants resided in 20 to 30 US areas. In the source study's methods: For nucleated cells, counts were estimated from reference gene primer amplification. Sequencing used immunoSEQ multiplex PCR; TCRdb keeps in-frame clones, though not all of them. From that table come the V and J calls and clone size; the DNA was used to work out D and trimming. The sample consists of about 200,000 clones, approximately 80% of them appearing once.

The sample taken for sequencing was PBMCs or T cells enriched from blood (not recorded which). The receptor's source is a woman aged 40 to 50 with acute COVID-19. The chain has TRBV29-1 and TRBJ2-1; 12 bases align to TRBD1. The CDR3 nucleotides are TGCAGCGTTGAAGGTCCGGCGGGACAGGGGGCTGGGGATGAGCAGTTCTTC. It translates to CSVEGPAGQGAGDEQFF.